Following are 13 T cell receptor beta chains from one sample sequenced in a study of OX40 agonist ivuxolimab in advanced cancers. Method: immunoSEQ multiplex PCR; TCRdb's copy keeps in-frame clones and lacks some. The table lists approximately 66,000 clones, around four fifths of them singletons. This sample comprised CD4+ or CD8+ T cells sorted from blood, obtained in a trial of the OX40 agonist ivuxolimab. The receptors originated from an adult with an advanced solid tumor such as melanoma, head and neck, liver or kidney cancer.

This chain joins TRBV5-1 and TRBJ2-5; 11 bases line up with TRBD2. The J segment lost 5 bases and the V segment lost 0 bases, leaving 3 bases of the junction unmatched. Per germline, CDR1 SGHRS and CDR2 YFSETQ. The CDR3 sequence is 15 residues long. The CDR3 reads CASSLGLAGGETQYF. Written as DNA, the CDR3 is TGCGCCAGCAGCTTGGGCCTAGCGGGGGGTGAGACCCAGTACTTC.

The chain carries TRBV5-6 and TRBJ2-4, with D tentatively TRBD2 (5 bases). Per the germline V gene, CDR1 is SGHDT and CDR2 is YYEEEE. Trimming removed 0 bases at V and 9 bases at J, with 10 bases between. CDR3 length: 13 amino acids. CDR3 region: CASSLDPSGIQYF. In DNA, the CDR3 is TGTGCCAGCAGCTTGGACCCGAGCGGCATTCAGTACTTC.

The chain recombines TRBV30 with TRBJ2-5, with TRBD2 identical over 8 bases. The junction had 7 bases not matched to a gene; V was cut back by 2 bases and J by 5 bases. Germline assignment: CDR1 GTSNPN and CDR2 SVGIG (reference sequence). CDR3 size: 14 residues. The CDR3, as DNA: TGTGCCTGGAGTCGGACTAGCTTCGGGGAGACCCAGTACTTC. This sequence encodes CAWSRTSFGETQYF.

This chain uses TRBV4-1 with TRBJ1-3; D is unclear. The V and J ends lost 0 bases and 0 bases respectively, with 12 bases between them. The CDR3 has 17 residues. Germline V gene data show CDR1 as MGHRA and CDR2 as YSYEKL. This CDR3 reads CASSQDGVLRSGNTIYF. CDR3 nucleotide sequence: TGCGCCAGCAGCCAAGATGGGGTCCTCCGCTCTGGAAACACCATATATTTT.

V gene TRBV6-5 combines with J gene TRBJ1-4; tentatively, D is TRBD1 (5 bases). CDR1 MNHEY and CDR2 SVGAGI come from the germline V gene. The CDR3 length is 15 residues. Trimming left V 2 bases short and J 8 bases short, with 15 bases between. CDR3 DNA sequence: TGTGCCAGCAGTTACCTTGGCAGGGTAGGGGAAAAACTGTTTTTT. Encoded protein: CASSYLGRVGEKLFF.

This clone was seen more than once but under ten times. CDR3 sequence: CASNRQYDQPQHF. DNA for the CDR3: TGTGCCAGCAACCGACAGTACGATCAGCCCCAGCATTTT. The chain has TRBV2 and TRBJ1-5, with D tentatively TRBD1 (5 bases). V lost 7 bases, J lost 5 bases, and 12 bases lay in between. This CDR3 comprises 13 residues. Germline V lookup: CDR1 SNHLY, CDR2 FYNNEI.

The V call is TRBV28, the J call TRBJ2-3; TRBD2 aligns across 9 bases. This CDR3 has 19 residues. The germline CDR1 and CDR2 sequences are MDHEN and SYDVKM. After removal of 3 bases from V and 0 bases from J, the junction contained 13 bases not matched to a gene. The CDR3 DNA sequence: TGTGCCAGCAGTTTGTCCGGGACCGAGCGGGGGGCAAGCACAGATACGCAGTATTTT. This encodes CASSLSGTERGASTDTQYF.

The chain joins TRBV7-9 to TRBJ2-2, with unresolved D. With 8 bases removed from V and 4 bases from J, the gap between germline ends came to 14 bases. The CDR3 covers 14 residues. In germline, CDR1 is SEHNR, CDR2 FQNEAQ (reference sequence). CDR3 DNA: TGTGCCAGCGGCCGGACGGAGCCCACCGGGGAGCTGTTTTTT. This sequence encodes CASGRTEPTGELFF.

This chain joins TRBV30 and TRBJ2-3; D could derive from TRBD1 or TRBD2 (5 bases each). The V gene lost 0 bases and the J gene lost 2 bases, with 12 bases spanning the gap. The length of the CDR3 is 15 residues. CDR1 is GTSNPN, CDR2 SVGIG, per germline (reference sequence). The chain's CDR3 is CAWSVVGDLTDTQYF. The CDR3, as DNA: TGTGCCTGGAGTGTTGTGGGGGACCTCACAGATACGCAGTATTTT.

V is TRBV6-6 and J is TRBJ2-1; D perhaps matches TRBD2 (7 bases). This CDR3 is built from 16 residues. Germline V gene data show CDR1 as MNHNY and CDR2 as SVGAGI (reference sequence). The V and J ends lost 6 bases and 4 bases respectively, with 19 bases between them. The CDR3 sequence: CASRSRRGPVYNEQFF. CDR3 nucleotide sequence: TGTGCCAGCAGATCTCGGCGGGGGCCCGTTTACAATGAGCAGTTCTTC.

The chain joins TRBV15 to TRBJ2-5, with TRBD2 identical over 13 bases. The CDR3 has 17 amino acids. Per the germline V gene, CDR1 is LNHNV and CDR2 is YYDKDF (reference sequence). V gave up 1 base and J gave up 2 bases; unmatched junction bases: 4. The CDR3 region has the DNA TGTGCCACCAGCAGAGGGCGACTAGCGGGGGGACAAGAGACCCAGTACTTC. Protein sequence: CATSRGRLAGGQETQYF.

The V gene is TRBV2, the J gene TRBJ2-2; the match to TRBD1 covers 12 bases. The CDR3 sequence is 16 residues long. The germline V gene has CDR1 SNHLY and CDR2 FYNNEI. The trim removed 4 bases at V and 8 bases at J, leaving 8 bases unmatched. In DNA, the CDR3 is TGTGCCAGCAGTGGACCGGGACAGGGGGCGCGGGGGGAGCTGTTTTTT. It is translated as CASSGPGQGARGELFF.

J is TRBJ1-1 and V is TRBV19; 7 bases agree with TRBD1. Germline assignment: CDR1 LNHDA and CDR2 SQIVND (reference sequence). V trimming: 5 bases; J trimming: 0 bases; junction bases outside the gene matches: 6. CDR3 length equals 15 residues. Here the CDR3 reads CASSPQGGLNTEAFF. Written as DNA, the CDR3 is TGTGCCAGTAGTCCCCAGGGGGGGCTGAACACTGAAGCTTTCTTT.